The 31 T cell receptor beta chains below come from one sample, sequenced in a study of blood T cell repertoires in COVID-19. The protocol was immunoSEQ multiplex PCR, while the TCRdb copy is restricted to in-frame clones and leaves out a portion. The sample carries about 88,000 clones, about nine tenths recorded once. The sequencing sample was made of peripheral blood. The receptors originated from a male donor with acute or convalescent COVID-19.

V gene TRBV6-5 combines with J gene TRBJ1-6, with D perhaps matching TRBD1 (5 bases). V was pared by 4 bases and J by 8 bases, with 12 bases between. CDR1 is MNHEY and CDR2 is SVGAGI in the germline V gene. The CDR3 is 14 amino acids. The CDR3: CASSSRGEDSPLHF. As DNA, the CDR3 is TGTGCCAGCAGTTCCCGGGGGGAGGATTCACCCCTCCACTTT.

This clone has a single count. This chain connects TRBV27 to TRBJ1-6, with 7 bases aligning to TRBD1. Germline V gene data show CDR1 as MNHEY and CDR2 as SMNVEV (reference sequence). The V segment lost 7 bases and the J segment 4 bases; nucleotides outside the gene matches: 7. This CDR3 region has 15 residues. This CDR3 reads CASNMRGQYNSPLHF. In DNA form, the CDR3 reads TGTGCCAGCAACATGCGGGGACAGTATAATTCACCCCTCCACTTT.

The J gene is TRBJ1-6, the V gene TRBV10-3; TRBD1 matches 7 bases. After removal of 2 bases from V and 7 bases from J, the junction contained 5 bases not matched to a gene. This CDR3 region has 15 residues. The V gene's germline CDR1 is ENHRY and CDR2 SYGVKD. CDR3 nucleotide sequence: TGTGCCATCAGTGAGAGGGGGACAGAAAATTCACCCCTCCACTTT. Protein product: CAISERGTENSPLHF.

V is TRBV14 and J is TRBJ2-1, with TRBD1 as a possible D gene (6 bases). Germline assignment: CDR1 SGHDN and CDR2 FVKESK. This CDR3 region has 15 residues. V was shortened by 4 bases and J by 7 bases, with 17 bases between the two germline ends. The CDR3 is CASSPTGMMVNEQFF. The CDR3 DNA is TGTGCCAGCAGCCCTACAGGGATGATGGTGAATGAGCAGTTCTTC.

This clone has more than one count but fewer than ten. V gene TRBV28 combines with J gene TRBJ1-2; TRBD1 might be the D (6 bases). Germline V gives CDR1 MDHEN, CDR2 SYDVKM. This CDR3 spans 12 amino acids. The V end lost 7 bases, the J end lost 3 bases, and 9 bases lay between the germline ends. The CDR3 DNA reads as TGTGCCAGCACCGGGACACACTATGGCTACACCTTC. It is translated as CASTGTHYGYTF.

The J gene is TRBJ2-3, the V gene TRBV7-9; the D gene is possibly TRBD2 (6 bases). V lost 5 bases and J 3 bases, leaving 18 bases between the germline ends. From germline, CDR1 is SEHNR and CDR2 FQNEAQ (reference sequence). CDR3 length: 16 residues. The CDR3 spells CASSPLGGIGTDTQYF. The CDR3 DNA is TGTGCCAGCAGCCCCCTCGGAGGGATTGGTACAGATACGCAGTATTTT. The full variable domain, in which reference TRBV7-9 and TRBJ2-3 provide the parts outside the CDR3, is DTGVSQNPRHKITKRGQNVTFRCDPISEHNRLYWYRQTLGQGPEFLTYFQNEAQLEKSRLLSDRFSAERPKGSFSTLEIQRTEQGDSAMYLCASSPLGGIGTDTQYFGPGTRLTVL.

The chain recombines TRBV5-1 with TRBJ2-1; 13 bases fit TRBD2. V trimming: 1 base; J trimming: 5 bases; junction bases outside the gene matches: 12. CDR1 is SGHRS, CDR2 YFSETQ, per germline. This CDR3 region has 19 residues. DNA of the CDR3: TGCGCCAGCAGCTTGCGGCCAGGAGGACTAGCGGGGGACCACAATGAGCAGTTCTTC. Translation: CASSLRPGGLAGDHNEQFF.

V and J are TRBV27 and TRBJ1-2; D perhaps matches TRBD1 (5 bases). The CDR3 is 13 amino acids. Trimming took off 5 bases at V and 4 bases at J, with 11 bases between the two ends. Germline loops: CDR1 MNHEY, CDR2 SMNVEV (reference sequence). The chain's CDR3 is CASSAYQGYGYTF. The CDR3 coding sequence is TGTGCCAGCAGTGCCTACCAGGGCTATGGCTACACCTTC.

The chain links TRBV18 to TRBJ2-1; 7 nucleotides align to TRBD2. There are 14 residues in the CDR3. CDR1 is KGHSH, CDR2 LQKENI, per germline. The junction had 8 bases not matched to a gene; V was cut back by 2 bases and J by 10 bases. CDR3 amino acids: CASSPASGQAEQFF. The CDR3 DNA reads TGTGCCAGCTCACCAGCTAGCGGACAAGCAGAGCAGTTCTTC.

The chain links TRBV30 to TRBJ1-1; weak D call: TRBD1 (5 bases). The V gene's germline CDR1 is GTSNPN and CDR2 SVGIG (reference sequence). With 1 base removed from V and 4 bases from J, the gap between germline ends came to 10 bases. This CDR3 has 13 amino acids. CDR3 in amino acids: CAWSARGVTEAFF. The CDR3 DNA follows: TGTGCCTGGAGTGCCCGGGGGGTCACTGAAGCTTTCTTT.

V is TRBV5-6 and J is TRBJ1-1; 10 bases line up with TRBD1. The CDR3 loop spans 14 amino acids. J gave up 1 base and V 8 bases, and 5 bases lay outside the gene matches. Germline loops: CDR1 SGHDT, CDR2 YYEEEE. The CDR3, as DNA: TGTGCCAGTAAAAGACAGGGGGCGAACACTGAAGCTTTCTTT. It translates to CASKRQGANTEAFF.

This sequence joins TRBV6-5 and TRBJ2-7, with 7 bases fitting TRBD1. The CDR3 covers 14 residues. The germline V gene has CDR1 MNHEY and CDR2 SVGAGI. J was trimmed by 3 bases and V by 6 bases; bases with no gene match: 8. CDR3 bases: TGTGCCAGCAGACTAGACAGGGTCGTCTACGAGCAGTACTTC. This gives the protein CASRLDRVVYEQYF.

In this sample, this clone turned up a few times. The chain couples TRBV5-4 to TRBJ2-3; the match to TRBD2 covers 11 bases. The trim removed 4 bases at V and 3 bases at J, leaving 7 bases unmatched. The germline V gene has CDR1 SGHNT and CDR2 YYREEE (reference sequence). This CDR3 has 16 residues. The CDR3 region has the DNA TGTGCCAGCAGCACGGGACTAGCGGAGAATACAGATACGCAGTATTTT. Its translation is CASSTGLAENTDTQYF.

The V and J genes are TRBV28 and TRBJ2-3; 10 nucleotides line up with TRBD1. J gave up 4 bases and V 4 bases, and 2 bases lay outside the gene matches. Germline V gene lookup returns CDR1 MDHEN and CDR2 SYDVKM. The CDR3 has 14 residues. CDR3 protein: CASSWDRGPDTQYF. The CDR3 coding sequence is TGTGCCAGCAGTTGGGACAGGGGACCAGATACGCAGTATTTT.

This sequence joins TRBV19 and TRBJ2-1; 11 positions match TRBD1. Trimming removed 9 bases from V and 8 bases from J; junction bases left unmatched: 12. The CDR3 loop spans 15 amino acids. CDR1 is LNHDA and CDR2 is SQIVND in the germline V gene (reference sequence). CDR3 in DNA: TGTGCCAGCGCCTTGGGGACAGGGGGTGGGGATGAGCAGTTCTTC. Protein: CASALGTGGGDEQFF.

The table lists this clone with a count of one. This chain connects TRBV27 to TRBJ1-4; the match to TRBD1 covers 11 bases. Germline lookup yields CDR1 MNHEY and CDR2 SMNVEV (reference sequence). The CDR3 spans 15 residues. V gave up 4 bases and J gave up 8 bases; unmatched junction bases: 6. CDR3 in amino acids: CASSYRTGGGEKLFF. CDR3 DNA sequence: TGTGCCAGCAGTTACAGGACAGGGGGCGGCGAAAAACTGTTTTTT.

V usage is TRBV11-2 and J usage is TRBJ2-7; maybe TRBD1 (6 bases). Deletions cut 7 bases from V and 4 bases from J, with 23 bases between. The germline V gene encodes CDR1 SGHAT and CDR2 FQNNGV. There are 16 residues in the CDR3. As DNA, the CDR3 is TGTGCCAGCACCCCCCAGGCCGGACAGAGATATTACGAGCAGTACTTC. It encodes CASTPQAGQRYYEQYF. The full variable domain, in which reference TRBV11-2 and TRBJ2-7 provide the parts outside the CDR3, is EAGVAQSPRYKIIEKRQSVAFWCNPISGHATLYWYQQILGQGPKLLIQFQNNGVVDDSQLPKDRFSAERLKGVDSTLKIQPAKLEDSAVYLCASTPQAGQRYYEQYFGPGTRLTVT.

This chain connects TRBV5-1 to TRBJ1-5; a possible D gene is TRBD1 (5 bases). The germline V gene encodes CDR1 SGHRS and CDR2 YFSETQ. CDR3 size: 14 residues. V was shortened by 4 bases and J by 0 bases, with 8 bases between the two germline ends. The CDR3 spells CASSLDSSNQPQHF. DNA for the CDR3: TGCGCCAGCAGCCTCGACAGTAGCAATCAGCCCCAGCATTTT.

The chain couples TRBV19 to TRBJ1-6, with 8 bases fitting TRBD1. Unmatched junction bases numbered 5, after V lost 4 bases and J lost 6 bases. The CDR3 is 15 residues long. Germline V CDR1 and CDR2: LNHDA, SQIVND (reference sequence). The CDR3 spells CASSKDRVGNSPLHF. The CDR3 DNA sequence: TGTGCCAGTAGTAAGGACAGGGTCGGTAATTCACCCCTCCACTTT. The full variable domain, its missing parts supplied by reference TRBV19 and TRBJ1-6, is DGGITQSPKYLFRKEGQNVTLSCEQNLNHDAMYWYRQDPGQGLRLIYYSQIVNDFQKGDIAEGYSVSREKKESFPLTVTSAQKNPTAFYLCASSKDRVGNSPLHFGNGTRLTVT.

This rearrangement joins TRBV19 to TRBJ1-4; 11 bases match TRBD1. Germline CDR1 is LNHDA and CDR2 is SQIVND (reference sequence). Unmatched junction bases numbered 7, after V lost 6 bases and J lost 7 bases. This CDR3 is 15 amino acids long. The CDR3 loop reads CASSQGQGAFEKLFF. The CDR3 DNA follows: TGTGCCAGTAGCCAAGGACAGGGGGCGTTTGAAAAACTGTTTTTT.

The chain links TRBV4-1 to TRBJ1-2, with 9 bases aligning to TRBD1. Losses at the gene ends were 3 bases for V and 8 bases for J; bases not matched to a gene: 10. Germline V gives CDR1 MGHRA, CDR2 YSYEKL. The CDR3 length is 15 residues. The CDR3 spells CASSHPRTGDGGYTF. The CDR3 nucleotides are TGCGCCAGCAGCCACCCTCGGACAGGGGATGGCGGCTACACCTTC.

The chain is built from TRBV5-1 and TRBJ1-4, with D tentatively TRBD1 (5 bases). The CDR3 totals 14 residues. V was pared by 4 bases and J by 3 bases, with 10 bases between. CDR1 and CDR2 (germline): SGHRS, YFSETQ. The CDR3 loop is CASSLGGSNEKLFF. CDR3 coding DNA: TGCGCCAGCAGCCTCGGGGGGTCTAATGAAAAACTGTTTTTT.

The chain recombines TRBV28 with TRBJ1-5, with a possible D match to TRBD1 (6 bases). The CDR3 is made up of 14 amino acids. Germline values: CDR1 MDHEN, CDR2 SYDVKM. With 8 bases removed from V and 5 bases from J, the gap between germline ends came to 16 bases. The CDR3 DNA reads as TGTGCCAGCCCGAGGGCAGGGGCCTATCAGCCCCAGCATTTT. Protein sequence: CASPRAGAYQPQHF.

The CDR3 region has the DNA TGTGCCAGCAGTGAAGACCACCGGGACAGGGGCAATGAGCAGTTCTTC. Its translation: CASSEDHRDRGNEQFF. This chain uses TRBV2 with TRBJ2-1; TRBD1 matches at 10 bases. Germline V gene data show CDR1 as SNHLY and CDR2 as FYNNEI. V shed 1 base and J 6 bases; nucleotides not matched to a gene: 6. The CDR3 runs 16 residues.

The chain employs TRBV27 and TRBJ1-4; possibly TRBD1 for D (5 bases). CDR1 is MNHEY, CDR2 SMNVEV, per germline (reference sequence). Trimming stripped 8 bases from V and 7 bases from J, with 20 bases between. The CDR3 has 15 amino acids. CDR3 protein: CASGPRSGEGEKLFF. As DNA, the CDR3 is TGTGCCAGCGGACCCCGGTCGGGGGAAGGTGAAAAACTGTTTTTT.

The rearrangement links TRBV3-1 (or the pseudogene TRBV3-2) to TRBJ2-5; possible D gene TRBD2, 7 bases. Germline-derived CDR1 and CDR2 are LGHDT and YNNKEL (reference sequence). The CDR3 is 16 amino acids. Trimming shortened V by 2 bases and J by 1 base, and 14 bases separated the two germline ends. The chain's CDR3 is CASSQYEGGIQETQYF. DNA of the CDR3: TGTGCCAGCAGCCAATACGAGGGGGGGATCCAAGAGACCCAGTACTTC.

This clone is a singleton in its sample. This chain joins TRBV5-1 and TRBJ2-1; D perhaps matches TRBD2 (7 bases). The CDR3 spans 16 residues. Between the trimmed V and J ends, which lost 7 bases and 1 base, there was a span of 18 bases. Per the germline V gene, CDR1 is SGHRS and CDR2 is YFSETQ. Here the CDR3 reads CASVLGGARSYNEQFF. The DNA for the CDR3 is TGCGCCAGCGTGCTGGGGGGGGCGAGATCCTACAATGAGCAGTTCTTC.

This sequence joins TRBV7-3 and TRBJ2-3, with 10 nucleotides matching TRBD2. The CDR3 length is 16 residues. V shed 5 bases, J shed 3 bases, and the junction held 8 bases outside the gene matches. Looked up from germline, CDR1 is SGHTA and CDR2 is FQGTGA. This CDR3 is CASSNKAGGPTDTQYF. The CDR3 nucleotides are TGTGCCAGCAGCAACAAAGCGGGGGGGCCGACAGATACGCAGTATTTT. The whole variable domain, filled in from reference TRBV7-3 and TRBJ2-3, reads GAGVSQTPSNKVTEKGKYVELRCDPISGHTALYWYRQSLGQGPEFLIYFQGTGAADDSGLPNDRFFAVRPEGSVSTLKIQRTERGDSAVYLCASSNKAGGPTDTQYFGPGTRLTVL.

V usage is TRBV5-5 and J usage is TRBJ1-5; 8 bases match TRBD1. The CDR3 contains 13 residues. Looked up from germline, CDR1 is SGHKS and CDR2 is YYEKEE (reference sequence). V shed 4 bases, J shed 6 bases, and the junction held 3 bases outside the gene matches. The CDR3 nucleotides are TGTGCCAGCAGCCCGGACAGGGTTCAGCCCCAGCATTTT. This codes for CASSPDRVQPQHF.

The chain couples TRBV4-2 to TRBJ1-1, with 9 bases that match TRBD1. The CDR3 loop spans 14 amino acids. CDR1 is LGHNA and CDR2 is YNFKEQ in the germline V gene. V lost 5 bases and J lost 5; bases outside the gene matches: 6. CDR3 bases: TGTGCCAGCAGCTCAAACAGGGGGCAGACTGAAGCTTTCTTT. Its translation is CASSSNRGQTEAFF.

The chain employs TRBV3-1 (or the pseudogene TRBV3-2) and TRBJ2-3, with D perhaps TRBD1 (6 bases). V gave up 0 bases and J gave up 0 bases, with 7 bases separating them. Looked up from germline, CDR1 is LGHDT and CDR2 is YNNKEL (reference sequence). The CDR3 length is 15 residues. The CDR3 reads CASSQEGASTDTQYF. CDR3 nucleotide sequence: TGTGCCAGCAGCCAAGAGGGGGCTAGCACAGATACGCAGTATTTT.